The T cell receptor (beta chain) described here comes from a study of cytomegalovirus exposure and HLA in healthy donors. With respect to this clone: Its antigen is currently unknown.

Overall study findings and caveats: Earlier analysis found most TCR beta V segments productive about 87% or about 30% of the time. Associated with HLA alleles at 0.05 false discovery rate in a later analysis were 16,951 TCR beta sequences. The later analysis indicated that the majority of CMV-associated TCR beta chains appeared HLA-restricted.

Trimming removed 4 bases at V and 0 bases at J, with 13 bases between. The CDR3 spans 16 residues. CDR1 and CDR2 (germline): SGHNT, YYREEE (reference sequence). It was with 60 Vbeta and 13 Jbeta primers that the PCR ran. The assay was immunoSEQ multiplex PCR, and TCRdb's table has in-frame clones only and misses some. This table holds around 140,000 clones, about 9.1% found once. Sequenced sample: PBMCs. The chain joins TRBV5-4 to TRBJ2-2; D is possibly TRBD2 (6 bases). The receptor was derived from a woman between 40 and 50 years old in good health and CMV-seropositive. In DNA, the CDR3 is TGTGCCAGCAGCCCCGGGGGTCCCACGAACACCGGGGAGCTGTTTTTT. The encoded protein is CASSPGGPTNTGELFF.